These 3 T cell receptor beta chains share one sample of origin, sequenced in a study of cytomegalovirus exposure and HLA in healthy donors. The PCR employed 60 Vbeta primers together with 13 Jbeta primers. The table came from immunoSEQ multiplex PCR; TCRdb's copy has only in-frame clones and leaves some out. This sample yields about 150,000 clones, of which roughly 80% are seen a single time; 9.5% to 15% belongs to the top ten. Sequencing was done on a sample of PBMCs. All receptors come from a man aged 30 to 39 in good health and CMV-seropositive.

The CDR3 DNA reads as TGTGCCAGCAGCAAAGATACAGGGTTCTATGGCTACACCTTC. Translating it yields CASSKDTGFYGYTF. The J gene is TRBJ1-2, the V gene TRBV5-4; tentatively, D is TRBD1 (6 bases). V was clipped by 4 bases and J by 4 bases, with 14 bases between them. This CDR3 is built from 14 residues. Germline values: CDR1 SGHNT, CDR2 YYREEE (reference sequence).

The chain employs TRBV9 and TRBJ2-1; D not resolved. The CDR3 is made up of 14 amino acids. V lost 0 bases, J lost 5 bases, and 9 bases lay in between. CDR1 SGDLS and CDR2 YYNGEE come from the germline V gene. The CDR3 sequence is CASSVGPSDNEQFF. The CDR3 DNA reads as TGTGCCAGCAGCGTAGGCCCCAGTGACAATGAGCAGTTCTTC.

The chain is built from TRBV5-4 and TRBJ2-5; TRBD1 matches 8 bases. V lost 3 bases to trimming and J lost 4 bases; unmatched junction nucleotides: 8. Germline-derived CDR1 and CDR2 are SGHNT and YYREEE (reference sequence). There are 15 residues in the CDR3. CDR3 sequence (DNA): TGTGCCAGCAGCTCGCTCCAGGGGGCTAGAGAGACCCAGTACTTC. It translates to CASSSLQGARETQYF.